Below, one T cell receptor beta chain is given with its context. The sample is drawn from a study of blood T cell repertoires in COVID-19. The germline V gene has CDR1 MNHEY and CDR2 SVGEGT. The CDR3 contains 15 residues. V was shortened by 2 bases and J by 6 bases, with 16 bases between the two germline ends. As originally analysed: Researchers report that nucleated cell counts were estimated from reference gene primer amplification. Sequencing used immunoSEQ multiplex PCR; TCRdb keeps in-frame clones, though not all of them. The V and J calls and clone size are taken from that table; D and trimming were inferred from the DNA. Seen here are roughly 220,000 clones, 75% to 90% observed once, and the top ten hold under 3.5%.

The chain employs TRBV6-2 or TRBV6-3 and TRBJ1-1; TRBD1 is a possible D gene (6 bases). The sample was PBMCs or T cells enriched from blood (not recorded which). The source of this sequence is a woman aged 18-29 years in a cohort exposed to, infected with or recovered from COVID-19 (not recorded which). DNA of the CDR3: TGTGCCAGCAGTTACAATACTGACAGGACCCCTGAAGCTTTCTTT. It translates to CASSYNTDRTPEAFF.